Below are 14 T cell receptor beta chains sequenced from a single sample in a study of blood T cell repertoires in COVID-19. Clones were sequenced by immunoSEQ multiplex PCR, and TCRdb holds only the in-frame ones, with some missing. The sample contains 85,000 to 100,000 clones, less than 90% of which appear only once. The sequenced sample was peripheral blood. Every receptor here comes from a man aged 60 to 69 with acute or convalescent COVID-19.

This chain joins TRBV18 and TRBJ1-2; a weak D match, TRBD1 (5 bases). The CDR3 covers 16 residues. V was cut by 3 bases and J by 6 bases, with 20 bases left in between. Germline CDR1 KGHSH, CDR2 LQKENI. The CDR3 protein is CASSPRVPGPRDGYTF. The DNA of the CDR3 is TGTGCCAGCTCACCCCGGGTACCAGGGCCGAGAGATGGCTACACCTTC.

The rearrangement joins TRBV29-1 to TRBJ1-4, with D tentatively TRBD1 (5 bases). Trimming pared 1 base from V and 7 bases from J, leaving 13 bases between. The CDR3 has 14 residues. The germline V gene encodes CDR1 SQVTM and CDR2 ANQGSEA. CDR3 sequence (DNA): TGCAGCGTTGAAGGAGCAGGGTTTGGTGAAAAACTGTTTTTT. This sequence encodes CSVEGAGFGEKLFF.

CDR3 DNA sequence: TGTGCCAGCAGCCAAGATCCCGGGTTCATCCCCACCGGGGAGCTGTTTTTT. Its protein is CASSQDPGFIPTGELFF. This chain links TRBV3-1 (or the pseudogene TRBV3-2) with TRBJ2-2; the D is unclear. V was cut by 0 bases and J by 4 bases, with 15 bases left in between. CDR1 LGHDT and CDR2 YNNKEL come from the germline V gene (reference sequence). The CDR3 length is 17 residues.

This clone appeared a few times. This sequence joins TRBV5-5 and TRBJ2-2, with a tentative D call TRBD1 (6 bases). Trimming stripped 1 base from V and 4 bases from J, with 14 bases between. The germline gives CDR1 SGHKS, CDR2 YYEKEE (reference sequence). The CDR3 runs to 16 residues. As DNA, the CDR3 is TGTGCCAGCAGCTTGAGGGCAGGGGCTCTCACCGGGGAGCTGTTTTTT. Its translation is CASSLRAGALTGELFF.

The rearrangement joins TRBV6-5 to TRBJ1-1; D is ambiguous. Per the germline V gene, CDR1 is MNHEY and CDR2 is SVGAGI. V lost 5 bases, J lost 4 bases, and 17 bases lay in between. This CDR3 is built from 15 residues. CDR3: CASSMSTGGFTEAFF. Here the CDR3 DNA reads TGTGCCAGCAGTATGTCTACCGGCGGGTTCACTGAAGCTTTCTTT.

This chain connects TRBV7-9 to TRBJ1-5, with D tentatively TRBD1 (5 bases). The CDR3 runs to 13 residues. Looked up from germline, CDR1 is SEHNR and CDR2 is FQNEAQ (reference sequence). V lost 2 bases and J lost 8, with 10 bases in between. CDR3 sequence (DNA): TGTGCCAGCAGCTTATTGCCGGGGGAGCCCCAGCATTTT. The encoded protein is CASSLLPGEPQHF. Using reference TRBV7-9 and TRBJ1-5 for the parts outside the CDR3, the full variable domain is DTGVSQNPRHKITKRGQNVTFRCDPISEHNRLYWYRQTLGQGPEFLTYFQNEAQLEKSRLLSDRFSAERPKGSFSTLEIQRTEQGDSAMYLCASSLLPGEPQHFGDGTRLSIL.

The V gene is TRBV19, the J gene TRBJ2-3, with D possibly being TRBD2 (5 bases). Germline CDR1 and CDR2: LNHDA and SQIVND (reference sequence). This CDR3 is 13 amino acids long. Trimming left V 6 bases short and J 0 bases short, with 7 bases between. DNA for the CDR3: TGTGCCAGTAGGGACTTTAGCACAGATACGCAGTATTTT. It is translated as CASRDFSTDTQYF.

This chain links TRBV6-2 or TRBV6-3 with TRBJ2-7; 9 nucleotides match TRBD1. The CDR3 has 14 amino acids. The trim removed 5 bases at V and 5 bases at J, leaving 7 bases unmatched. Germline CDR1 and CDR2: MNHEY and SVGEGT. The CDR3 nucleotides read TGTGCCAGCAGTAGAGTCGGACAGGGGAACGAGCAGTACTTC. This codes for CASSRVGQGNEQYF.

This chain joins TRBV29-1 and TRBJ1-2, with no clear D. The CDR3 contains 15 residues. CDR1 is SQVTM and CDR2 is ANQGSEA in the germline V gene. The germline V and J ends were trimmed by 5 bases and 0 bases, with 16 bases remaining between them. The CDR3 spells CSVLSSGETNYGYTF. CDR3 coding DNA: TGCAGCGTTCTTTCTTCCGGTGAGACTAACTATGGCTACACCTTC.

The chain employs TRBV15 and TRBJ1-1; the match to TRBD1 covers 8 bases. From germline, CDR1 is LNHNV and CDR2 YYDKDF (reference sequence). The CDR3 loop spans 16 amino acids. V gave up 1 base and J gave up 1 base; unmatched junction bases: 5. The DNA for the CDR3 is TGTGCCACCAGCAGAGGGTCAGGGGGCACGAACACTGAAGCTTTCTTT. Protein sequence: CATSRGSGGTNTEAFF. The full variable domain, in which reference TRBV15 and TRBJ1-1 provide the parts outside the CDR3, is DAMVIQNPRYQVTQFGKPVTLSCSQTLNHNVMYWYQQKSSQAPKLLFHYYDKDFNNEADTPDNFQSRRPNTSFCFLDIRSPGLGDTAMYLCATSRGSGGTNTEAFFGQGTRLTVV.

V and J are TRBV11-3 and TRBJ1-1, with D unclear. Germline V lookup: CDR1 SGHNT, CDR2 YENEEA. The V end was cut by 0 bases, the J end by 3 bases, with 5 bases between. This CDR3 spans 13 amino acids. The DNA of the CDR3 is TGTGCCAGCAGCTTAGATCAGTACACTGAAGCTTTCTTT. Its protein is CASSLDQYTEAFF.

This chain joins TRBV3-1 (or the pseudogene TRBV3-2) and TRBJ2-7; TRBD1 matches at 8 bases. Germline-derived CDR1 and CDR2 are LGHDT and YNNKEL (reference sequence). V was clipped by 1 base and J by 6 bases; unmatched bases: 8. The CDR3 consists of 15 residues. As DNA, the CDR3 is TGTGCCAGCAGCCAAGGGGGCCAGGGGGCTAGCGAGCAGTACTTC. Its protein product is CASSQGGQGASEQYF.

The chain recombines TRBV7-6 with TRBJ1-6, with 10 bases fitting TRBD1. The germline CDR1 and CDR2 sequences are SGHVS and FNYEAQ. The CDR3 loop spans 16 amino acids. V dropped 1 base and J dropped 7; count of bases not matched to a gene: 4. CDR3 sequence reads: CASSLVPDRGNSPLHF. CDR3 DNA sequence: TGTGCCAGCAGCTTAGTCCCGGACAGGGGGAATTCACCCCTCCACTTT.

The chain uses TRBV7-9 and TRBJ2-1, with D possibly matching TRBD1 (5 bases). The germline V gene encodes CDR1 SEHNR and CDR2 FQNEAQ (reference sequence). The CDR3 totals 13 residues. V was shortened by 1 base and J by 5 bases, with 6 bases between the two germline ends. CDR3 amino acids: CASSLVRDNEQFF. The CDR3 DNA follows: TGTGCCAGCAGCTTAGTCAGGGACAATGAGCAGTTCTTC.